The entry below gives a single TCR beta chain sequence along with its context. Its antigen remains unidentified. The CDR3 contains 15 residues. The germline V gene has CDR1 MNHEY and CDR2 SVGAGI. Trimming at V came to 8 bases and at J to 9 bases, leaving 12 bases not matched to a gene. The source of the sample is a study of OX40 agonist ivuxolimab in advanced cancers. Study as a whole: Dose-escalation subjects each had hepatocellular carcinoma, melanoma, renal cell or head and neck cancer.

Assay used: immunoSEQ multiplex PCR; TCRdb lists only in-frame clones, some missing. Of some 70,000 clones listed, 75% to 95% were seen once; the top ten hold roughly 1%. Points from the study as a whole: Dose levels from 0.1 to 3.0 mg/kg saw CD4+ and CD8+ blood T cells expand clonally by week 6. Some patients without response likewise showed low normalized clonal expansion.

The TCR was taken from an adult with an advanced solid tumor such as melanoma, head and neck, liver or kidney cancer. The chain is built from TRBV6-5 and TRBJ2-7, with 14 bases aligning to TRBD2. The sequencing used CD4+ or CD8+ T cells sorted from blood, collected in a trial of the OX40 agonist ivuxolimab. CDR3 nucleotides: TGTGCCAGCTCGAATCCGGGACTAGCGGGAGCCGGGCAGTACTTC. This gives the protein CASSNPGLAGAGQYF.